The present TCR beta chain was sequenced within a study of identifying expanded T cells in peripheral blood. Whole-study findings and limits: Technical replicates showed roughly 1.2 changed clones; approximately 2 weeks roughly 16; four weeks 19. Clone count variance between roughly 2-week samples rose with total template count.

No infections or other immune events were documented during collection. Some clones are missing from TCRdb's copy, which holds only in-frame ones; the method was immunoSEQ multiplex PCR. The table records some 130,000 clones, approximately 86% of them present only once. Comments on this clone: Its specificity is not known.

The length of the CDR3 is 17 residues. Trimming at V came to 4 bases and at J to 4 bases, leaving 13 bases not matched to a gene. The V gene's germline CDR1 is MDHEN and CDR2 SYDVKM. Sequencing used blood. This clonotype was sampled from a person aged 18 to 70 in good health. This chain links TRBV28 with TRBJ2-3, with 8 bases that match TRBD2. The CDR3 nucleotides are TGTGCCAGCAGTTCCCTTTTGGGGACTAGGGATGCAGATACGCAGTATTTT. Amino acids: CASSSLLGTRDADTQYF.